What follows are 26 T cell receptor beta chains derived from one specimen sequenced in a study of blood T cell repertoires in COVID-19. Assay: immunoSEQ multiplex PCR; the TCRdb copy retains only in-frame clones and omits some. The table has fewer than 300,000 clones, roughly 91% seen once. The sequenced material came from peripheral blood. All receptors come from a man aged 25-40 years with acute or convalescent COVID-19.

The gene calls are TRBV5-1 and TRBJ2-6; a possible D gene is TRBD1 (5 bases). The germline gives CDR1 SGHRS, CDR2 YFSETQ. The CDR3 has 16 amino acids. The V end lost 4 bases, the J end lost 1 base, and 12 bases lay between the germline ends. The CDR3 bases are TGCGCCAGCAGCCGTCAGGGTGAGTCTGGGGCCAACGTCCTGACTTTC. The encoded protein is CASSRQGESGANVLTF. Combining the CDR3 with reference TRBV5-1 and TRBJ2-6 gives the whole variable domain KAGVTQTPRYLIKTRGQQVTLSCSPISGHRSVSWYQQTPGQGLQFLFEYFSETQRNKGNFPGRFSGRQFSNSRSEMNVSTLELGDSALYLCASSRQGESGANVLTFGAGSRLTVL.

The chain uses TRBV7-8 and TRBJ2-7; possibly TRBD2 for D (6 bases). Trimming stripped 1 base from V and 0 bases from J, with 13 bases between. Per the germline V gene, CDR1 is SGHVS and CDR2 is FQNEAQ. The CDR3 is 16 amino acids. CDR3 DNA sequence: TGTGCCAGCAGCTTAGGTCTGAAGGACTACTCCTACGAGCAGTACTTC. As protein: CASSLGLKDYSYEQYF.

The chain has TRBV27 and TRBJ1-6, with D possibly being TRBD1 (5 bases). This CDR3 has 13 amino acids. Trimming left V 6 bases short and J 10 bases short, with 13 bases between. The germline CDR1 and CDR2 sequences are MNHEY and SMNVEV (reference sequence). CDR3 amino acids: CASRGGTGSPLHF. CDR3 coding DNA: TGTGCCAGCAGGGGCGGGACGGGGTCACCCCTCCACTTT.

The J gene is TRBJ1-2, the V gene TRBV28; unclear D gene. The CDR3 is 15 amino acids. V shed 2 bases and J shed 0 bases, with 10 bases lying between them. Germline-derived CDR1 and CDR2 are MDHEN and SYDVKM. The CDR3 DNA is TGTGCCAGCAGTTTAACCGGGTCGACTAACTATGGCTACACCTTC. Amino acids: CASSLTGSTNYGYTF.

The chain joins TRBV9 to TRBJ2-2; the D gene is possibly TRBD2 (5 bases). The germline V gene encodes CDR1 SGDLS and CDR2 YYNGEE. The CDR3 sequence is 14 residues long. Trimming took off 1 base at V and 6 bases at J, with 10 bases between the two ends. The CDR3 loop reads CASSVLLVAGELFF. The CDR3, as DNA: TGTGCCAGCAGCGTATTACTAGTTGCCGGGGAGCTGTTTTTT. The complete variable domain, with remaining parts taken from reference TRBV9 and TRBJ2-2, reads DSGVTQTPKHLITATGQRVTLRCSPRSGDLSVYWYQQSLDQGLQFLIQYYNGEERAKGNILERFSAQQFPDLHSELNLSSLELGDSALYFCASSVLLVAGELFFGEGSRLTVL.

The J gene is TRBJ2-5, the V gene TRBV13; 9 nucleotides align to TRBD2. The CDR3 runs to 16 residues. Germline CDR1 reads PRHDT; CDR2 reads FYEKMQ (reference sequence). Germline trimming cut 2 bases from V and 4 bases from J; bases unmatched to any gene: 8. The chain's CDR3 is CASSLFASGGPETQYF. CDR3 in DNA: TGTGCCAGCAGCTTATTTGCGAGCGGGGGGCCAGAGACCCAGTACTTC.

The chain uses TRBV2 and TRBJ1-5; no definite D call. Per the germline V gene, CDR1 is SNHLY and CDR2 is FYNNEI. Trimming cost V 3 bases and J 2 bases, with 8 bases left between them. The CDR3 covers 14 residues. CDR3 protein: CASSERAGNQPQHF. The CDR3 DNA is TGTGCCAGCAGTGAGAGGGCAGGCAATCAGCCCCAGCATTTT. The full variable domain, completed using reference TRBV2 and TRBJ1-5, is EPEVTQTPSHQVTQMGQEVILRCVPISNHLYFYWYRQILGQKVEFLVSFYNNEISEKSEIFDDQFSVERPDGSNFTLKIRSTKLEDSAMYFCASSERAGNQPQHFGDGTRLSIL.

The J gene is TRBJ2-3, the V gene TRBV9; 14 bases align to TRBD2. The CDR3 covers 17 residues. With V trimmed by 4 bases and J by 10 bases, 14 bases remained unmatched. Per germline, CDR1 SGDLS and CDR2 YYNGEE. CDR3 loop: CASSTATSGGAGSSQYF. The CDR3 DNA sequence: TGTGCCAGCAGCACCGCGACTAGCGGGGGGGCGGGATCCTCGCAGTATTTT.

V is TRBV5-5 and J is TRBJ1-1, with D hard to call. The CDR3 is made up of 13 amino acids. CDR1 is SGHKS, CDR2 YYEKEE, per germline (reference sequence). The germline V and J ends were trimmed by 4 bases and 1 base, with 8 bases remaining between them. The CDR3 bases are TGTGCCAGCAGCCCGTCCTCGAACACTGAAGCTTTCTTT. This translates into CASSPSSNTEAFF.

The V gene is TRBV14, the J gene TRBJ2-7; possibly TRBD1 for D (6 bases). The V gene lost 5 bases and the J gene lost 5 bases, with 16 bases spanning the gap. The CDR3 has 14 amino acids. Germline-derived CDR1 and CDR2 are SGHDN and FVKESK. The DNA for the CDR3 is TGTGCCAGCAGCTGGGGGCAGGTTCTGGACGAGCAGTACTTC. Residues: CASSWGQVLDEQYF.

V gene TRBV6-5 combines with J gene TRBJ2-7; perhaps TRBD2 as D (6 bases). The V and J ends lost 3 bases and 7 bases respectively, with 19 bases between them. The CDR3 covers 15 residues. Germline CDR1 and CDR2: MNHEY and SVGAGI. In DNA, the CDR3 is TGTGCCAGCAGTTATACTTGGGGAAGGGCGGGGGAGCAGTACTTC. This codes for CASSYTWGRAGEQYF.

V is TRBV4-1 and J is TRBJ2-7; D is perhaps TRBD2 (5 bases). Germline V CDR1 and CDR2: MGHRA, YSYEKL. This CDR3 comprises 14 residues. V lost 1 base, J lost 5 bases, and 12 bases lay in between. The CDR3 DNA reads TGCGCCAGCAGCCAAGCGGGAATCGAGGACGAGCAGTACTTC. This encodes CASSQAGIEDEQYF.

This chain's CDR3 is CASSQDRDYGYTF. The CDR3 bases are TGTGCCAGCTCTCAGGACAGGGACTATGGCTACACCTTC. This chain links TRBV18 with TRBJ1-2, with 8 bases identical to TRBD1. The length of the CDR3 is 13 residues. Germline lookup yields CDR1 KGHSH and CDR2 LQKENI. The J segment lost 3 bases and the V segment lost 6 bases, leaving 3 bases of the junction unmatched.

The genes are TRBV5-1 and TRBJ1-2; 10 bases align to TRBD1. Germline-derived CDR1 and CDR2 are SGHRS and YFSETQ. CDR3 length: 15 amino acids. J gave up 4 bases and V 6 bases, and 9 bases lay outside the gene matches. CDR3 sequence: CASTSRDRGVYGYTF. The CDR3 nucleotides are TGCGCCAGCACCTCCCGGGACAGGGGAGTCTATGGCTACACCTTC.

The V gene is TRBV19, the J gene TRBJ2-7; the match to TRBD1 covers 10 bases. This CDR3 comprises 15 residues. With V trimmed by 5 bases and J by 1 base, 5 bases remained unmatched. Germline V gives CDR1 LNHDA, CDR2 SQIVND (reference sequence). The CDR3, as DNA: TGTGCCAGTAGTCCTCGGACAGGGGGGTCCTACGAGCAGTACTTC. It codes for CASSPRTGGSYEQYF.

The chain is built from TRBV28 and TRBJ2-7; D gene unclear. V lost 2 bases and J 3 bases, leaving 11 bases between the germline ends. The CDR3 totals 14 residues. Germline CDR1 reads MDHEN; CDR2 reads SYDVKM. The CDR3 sequence: CASSLLGWVYEQYF. The CDR3, as DNA: TGTGCCAGCAGTTTACTCGGGTGGGTCTACGAGCAGTACTTC.

The sample holds a few counts of this clone. The rearrangement uses TRBV19 and TRBJ1-2; D ambiguous. This CDR3 comprises 12 residues. Trimming left V 9 bases short and J 4 bases short, with 12 bases between. Germline loops: CDR1 LNHDA, CDR2 SQIVND (reference sequence). CDR3 loop: CASTEGGYGYTF. Here the CDR3 DNA reads TGTGCCAGCACTGAGGGTGGCTATGGCTACACCTTC.

Only one count was recorded for this clone. The chain couples TRBV27 to TRBJ2-6, with D possibly matching TRBD1 (5 bases). V shed 4 bases and J shed 2 bases, with 9 bases lying between them. This CDR3 comprises 15 residues. Germline-derived CDR1 and CDR2 are MNHEY and SMNVEV (reference sequence). The DNA of the CDR3 is TGTGCCAGCAGTTCCCAGGGCGCTGGGGCCAACGTCCTGACTTTC. Translated, it gives CASSSQGAGANVLTF.

V is TRBV28 and J is TRBJ2-7, with D possibly TRBD2 on 5 matching bases. The V gene lost 5 bases and the J gene lost 0 bases, with 14 bases spanning the gap. CDR3 size: 15 residues. Looked up from germline, CDR1 is MDHEN and CDR2 is SYDVKM. CDR3 sequence (DNA): TGTGCCAGCAGTCGAGGGATATTGGCCTCCTACGAGCAGTACTTC. Protein product: CASSRGILASYEQYF.

V gene TRBV6-5 combines with J gene TRBJ1-2; D may be TRBD1 (5 bases). V was trimmed by 5 bases and J by 4 bases, leaving 8 bases between them. Per germline, CDR1 MNHEY and CDR2 SVGAGI. This CDR3 contains 12 residues. CDR3 nucleotide sequence: TGTGCCAGCAGTACAGACAGCTATGGCTACACCTTC. Translation gives CASSTDSYGYTF.

This clone was seen once. The CDR3 spells CASSWRAPPEDTQYF. For the CDR3, the DNA is TGTGCCAGCAGTTGGCGGGCGCCTCCAGAGGATACGCAGTATTTT. The chain employs TRBV27 and TRBJ2-3; D possibly corresponds to TRBD2 (5 bases). CDR1 and CDR2 from the germline V gene are MNHEY and SMNVEV (reference sequence). The CDR3 is 15 residues long. V was clipped by 4 bases and J by 6 bases, with 17 bases between them.

The chain uses TRBV27 and TRBJ1-5; 8 positions match TRBD1. Germline V gives CDR1 MNHEY, CDR2 SMNVEV (reference sequence). The J segment lost 5 bases and the V segment lost 4 bases, leaving 4 bases of the junction unmatched. The CDR3 spans 14 residues. For the CDR3, the DNA is TGTGCCAGCAGTTCCACAGGGGGTCATCAGCCCCAGCATTTT. Translation: CASSSTGGHQPQHF.

The chain employs TRBV28 and TRBJ1-5, with D uncertain. V lost 6 bases and J lost 4, with 7 bases in between. In germline, CDR1 is MDHEN, CDR2 SYDVKM. This CDR3 is 12 amino acids long. The CDR3 DNA follows: TGTGCCAGCAGATTCAGGAATCAGCCCCAGCATTTT. As protein: CASRFRNQPQHF. Together with reference TRBV28 and TRBJ1-5, the CDR3 gives the full variable domain: DVKVTQSSRYLVKRTGEKVFLECVQDMDHENMFWYRQDPGLGLRLIYFSYDVKMKEKGDIPEGYSVSREKKERFSLILESASTNQTSMYLCASRFRNQPQHFGDGTRLSIL.

The chain joins TRBV6-5 to TRBJ1-5; no reliable D call. The V end was cut by 4 bases, the J end by 4 bases, with 5 bases between. CDR3 size: 12 residues. In germline, CDR1 is MNHEY, CDR2 SVGAGI. CDR3 amino acids: CASSFRNQPQHF. For the CDR3, the DNA is TGTGCCAGCAGTTTTCGGAATCAGCCCCAGCATTTT.

The chain's CDR3 is CASSSSLATGDHEQYF. The DNA for the CDR3 is TGCGCCAGCAGCTCCTCCCTGGCTACAGGGGACCACGAGCAGTACTTC. The chain carries TRBV5-1 and TRBJ2-7; TRBD1 matches 7 bases. Germline CDR1 is SGHRS and CDR2 is YFSETQ. The V gene end was trimmed by 3 bases and the J gene end by 5 bases; junction bases not matched to a gene: 14. This CDR3 is 16 amino acids long.

J is TRBJ1-5 and V is TRBV6-5, with D unresolved. V shed 5 bases and J shed 2 bases, with 10 bases lying between them. The CDR3 runs to 14 residues. Germline CDR1 reads MNHEY; CDR2 reads SVGAGI. CDR3: CASSRLLGNQPQHF. For the CDR3, the DNA is TGTGCCAGCAGTCGGTTGTTGGGCAATCAGCCCCAGCATTTT.